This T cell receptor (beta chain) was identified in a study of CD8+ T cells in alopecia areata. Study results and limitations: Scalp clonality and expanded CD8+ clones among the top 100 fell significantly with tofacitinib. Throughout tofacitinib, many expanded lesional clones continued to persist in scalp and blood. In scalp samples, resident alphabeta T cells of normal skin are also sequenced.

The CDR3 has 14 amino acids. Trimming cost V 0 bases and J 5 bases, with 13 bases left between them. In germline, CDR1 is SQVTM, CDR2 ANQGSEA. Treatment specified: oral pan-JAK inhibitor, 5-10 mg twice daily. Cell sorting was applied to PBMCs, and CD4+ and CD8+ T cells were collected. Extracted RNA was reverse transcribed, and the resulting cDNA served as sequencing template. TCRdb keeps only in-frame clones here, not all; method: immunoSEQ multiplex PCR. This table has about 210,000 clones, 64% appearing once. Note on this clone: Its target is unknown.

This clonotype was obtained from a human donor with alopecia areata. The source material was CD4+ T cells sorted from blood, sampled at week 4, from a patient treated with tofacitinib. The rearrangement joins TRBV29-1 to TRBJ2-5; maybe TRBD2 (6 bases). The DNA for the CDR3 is TGCAGCGTTGAAGATCACCGGGGGAGGGAGACCCAGTACTTC. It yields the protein CSVEDHRGRETQYF.